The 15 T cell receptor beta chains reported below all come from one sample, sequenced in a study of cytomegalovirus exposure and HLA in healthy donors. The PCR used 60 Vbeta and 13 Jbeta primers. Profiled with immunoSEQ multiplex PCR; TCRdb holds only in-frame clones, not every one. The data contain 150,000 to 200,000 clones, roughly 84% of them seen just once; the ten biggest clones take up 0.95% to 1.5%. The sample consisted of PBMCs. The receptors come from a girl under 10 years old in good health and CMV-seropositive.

DNA of the CDR3: TGTGCCAGCAGCTTATGGGCGCCTTCAGCGAACACCGGGGAGCTGTTTTTT. Translating it yields CASSLWAPSANTGELFF. The chain carries TRBV7-3 and TRBJ2-2; D is unclear. Trimming took off 2 bases at V and 0 bases at J, with 13 bases between the two ends. The CDR3 has 17 residues. Germline loops: CDR1 SGHTA, CDR2 FQGTGA.

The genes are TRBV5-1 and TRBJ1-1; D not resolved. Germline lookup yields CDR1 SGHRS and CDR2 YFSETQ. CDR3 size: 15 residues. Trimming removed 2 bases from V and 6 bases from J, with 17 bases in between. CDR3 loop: CASSFGLVRTAEAFF. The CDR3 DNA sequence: TGCGCCAGCAGCTTTGGTCTGGTCCGAACGGCTGAAGCTTTCTTT.

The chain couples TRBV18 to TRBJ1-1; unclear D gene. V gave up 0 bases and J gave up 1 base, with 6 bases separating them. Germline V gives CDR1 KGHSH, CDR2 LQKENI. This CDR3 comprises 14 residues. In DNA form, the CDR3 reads TGTGCCAGCTCACCACCGGAGGGGAACACTGAAGCTTTCTTT. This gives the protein CASSPPEGNTEAFF.

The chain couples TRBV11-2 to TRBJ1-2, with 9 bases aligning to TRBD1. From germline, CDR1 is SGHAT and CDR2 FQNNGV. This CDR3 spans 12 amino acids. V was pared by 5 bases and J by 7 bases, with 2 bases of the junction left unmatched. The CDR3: CASSPDRGGYTF. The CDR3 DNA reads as TGTGCCAGCAGCCCGGACAGGGGTGGCTACACCTTC.

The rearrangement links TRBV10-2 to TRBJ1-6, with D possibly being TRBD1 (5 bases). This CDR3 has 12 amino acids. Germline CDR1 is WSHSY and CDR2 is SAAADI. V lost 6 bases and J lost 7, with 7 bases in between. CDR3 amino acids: CASRDTNSPLHF. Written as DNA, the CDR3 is TGCGCCAGCAGGGACACCAATTCACCCCTCCACTTT.

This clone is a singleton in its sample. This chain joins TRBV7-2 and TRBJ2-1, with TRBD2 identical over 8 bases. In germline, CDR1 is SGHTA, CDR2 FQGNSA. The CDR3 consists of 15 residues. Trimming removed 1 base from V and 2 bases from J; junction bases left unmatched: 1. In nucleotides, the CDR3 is TGTGCCAGCAGCTTAGAAGCGGGGGCCTACAATGAGCAGTTCTTC. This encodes CASSLEAGAYNEQFF. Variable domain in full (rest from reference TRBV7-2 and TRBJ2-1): GAGVSQSPSNKVTEKGKDVELRCDPISGHTALYWYRQSLGQGLEFLIYFQGNSAPDKSGLPSDRFSAERTGGSVSTLTIQRTQQEDSAVYLCASSLEAGAYNEQFFGPGTRLTVL.

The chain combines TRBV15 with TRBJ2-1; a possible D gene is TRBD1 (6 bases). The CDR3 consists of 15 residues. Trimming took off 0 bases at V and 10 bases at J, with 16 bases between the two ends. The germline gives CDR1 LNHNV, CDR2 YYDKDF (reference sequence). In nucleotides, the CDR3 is TGTGCCACCAGCAGAGATCAGACAGGCCCTGGGGAGCAGTTCTTC. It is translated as CATSRDQTGPGEQFF.

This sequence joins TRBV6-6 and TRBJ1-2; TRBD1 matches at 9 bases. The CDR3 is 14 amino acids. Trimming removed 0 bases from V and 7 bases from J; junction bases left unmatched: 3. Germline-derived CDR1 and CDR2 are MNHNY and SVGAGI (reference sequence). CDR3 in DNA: TGTGCCAGCAGTTACTCGGGACAGGGTGGTGGCTACACCTTC. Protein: CASSYSGQGGGYTF.

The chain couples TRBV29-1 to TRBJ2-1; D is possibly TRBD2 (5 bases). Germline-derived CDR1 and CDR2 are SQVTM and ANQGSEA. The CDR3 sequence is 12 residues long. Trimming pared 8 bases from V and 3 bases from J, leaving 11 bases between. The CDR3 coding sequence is TGCAGCCCCCGGGGAGACTACAATGAGCAGTTCTTC. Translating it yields CSPRGDYNEQFF.

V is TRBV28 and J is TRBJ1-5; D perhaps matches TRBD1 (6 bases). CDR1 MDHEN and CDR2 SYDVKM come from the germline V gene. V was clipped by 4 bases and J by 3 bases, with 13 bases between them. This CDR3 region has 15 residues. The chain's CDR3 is CASSYLGQLNQPQHF. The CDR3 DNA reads TGTGCCAGCAGTTACCTTGGACAGCTCAATCAGCCCCAGCATTTT.

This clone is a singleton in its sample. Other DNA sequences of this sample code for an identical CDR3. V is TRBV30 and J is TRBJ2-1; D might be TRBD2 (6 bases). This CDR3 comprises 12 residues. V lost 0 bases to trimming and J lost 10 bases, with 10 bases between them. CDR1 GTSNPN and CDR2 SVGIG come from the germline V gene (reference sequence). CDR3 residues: CAWSVAGGEQFF. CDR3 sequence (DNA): TGTGCCTGGAGTGTAGCGGGCGGGGAGCAGTTCTTC.

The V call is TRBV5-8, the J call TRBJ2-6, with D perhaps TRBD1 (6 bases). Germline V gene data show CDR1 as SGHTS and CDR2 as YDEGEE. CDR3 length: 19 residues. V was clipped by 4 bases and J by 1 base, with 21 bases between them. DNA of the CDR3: TGTGCCAGCAGCAGGGGGTTGGCACGGAGACTGTCTGGGGCCAACGTCCTGACTTTC. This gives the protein CASSRGLARRLSGANVLTF.

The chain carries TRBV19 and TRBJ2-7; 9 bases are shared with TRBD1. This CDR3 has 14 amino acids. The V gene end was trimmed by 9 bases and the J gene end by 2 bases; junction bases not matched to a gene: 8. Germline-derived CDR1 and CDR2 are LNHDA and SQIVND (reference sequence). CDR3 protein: CASTTGQGAYEQYF. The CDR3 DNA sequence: TGTGCCAGCACAACGGGACAGGGCGCCTACGAGCAGTACTTC.

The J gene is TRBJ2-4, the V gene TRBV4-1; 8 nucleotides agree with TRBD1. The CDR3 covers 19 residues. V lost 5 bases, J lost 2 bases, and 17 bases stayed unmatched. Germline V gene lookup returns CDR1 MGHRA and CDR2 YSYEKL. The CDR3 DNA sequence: TGCGCCAGCAGCGGAAGGGACAGGCCTCGAAATTTGACCAAAAACATTCAGTACTTC. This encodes CASSGRDRPRNLTKNIQYF.

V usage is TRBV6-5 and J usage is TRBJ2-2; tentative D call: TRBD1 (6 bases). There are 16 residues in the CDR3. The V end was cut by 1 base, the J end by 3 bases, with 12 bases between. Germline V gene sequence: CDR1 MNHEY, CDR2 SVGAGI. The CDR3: CASSYWVGADTGELFF. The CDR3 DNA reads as TGTGCCAGCAGTTACTGGGTGGGGGCAGACACCGGGGAGCTGTTTTTT.